The 19 T cell receptor beta chains below all came from one sample that was sequenced in a study of shared clonotypes between healthy human individuals. This table comes from immunoSEQ multiplex PCR, and its TCRdb copy is limited to in-frame clones, with some not included. Among about 680,000 clones listed, less than 80% were seen once. The specimen sequenced was memory CD4+ T cells sorted from blood. Subset in this sample: CD45RA-negative fraction. These receptors were taken from a woman in her twenties or thirties in good health.

As to this clone: The same CDR3 can be traced to other DNA sequences in this sample. This rearrangement joins TRBV5-1 to TRBJ2-2, with 7 positions matching TRBD2. CDR3 length equals 14 residues. V shed 0 bases, J shed 4 bases, and the junction held 0 bases outside the gene matches. Germline values: CDR1 SGHRS, CDR2 YFSETQ. The DNA of the CDR3 is TGCGCCAGCAGCTTGGGCGGGGGCACCGGGGAGCTGTTTTTT. This translates into CASSLGGGTGELFF.

V and J are TRBV6-4 and TRBJ2-1; D ambiguous. Trimming pared 5 bases from V and 8 bases from J, leaving 16 bases between. This CDR3 is 14 amino acids long. CDR1 and CDR2 (germline): MRHNA, SNTAGT. CDR3 sequence: CASSPRGPPDEQFF. The CDR3 nucleotides read TGTGCCAGCAGTCCACGTGGGCCCCCCGATGAGCAGTTCTTC.

The V gene is TRBV5-6, the J gene TRBJ1-2, with D perhaps matching TRBD1 (6 bases). This CDR3 is built from 15 residues. Trimming pared 4 bases from V and 5 bases from J, leaving 18 bases between. The germline V gene has CDR1 SGHDT and CDR2 YYEEEE. The CDR3 loop reads CASSAKRTATYGYTF. The CDR3 DNA reads TGTGCCAGCAGCGCAAAAAGGACAGCCACTTATGGCTACACCTTC.

This clone was seen just once. The chain combines TRBV30 with TRBJ2-3; TRBD2 agrees at 10 bases. V was clipped by 1 base and J by 5 bases; unmatched bases: 3. The CDR3 covers 14 residues. The germline gives CDR1 GTSNPN, CDR2 SVGIG (reference sequence). CDR3 bases: TGTGCCTGGAGTGCTAGCGGGAGAAGAGATACGCAGTATTTT. As protein: CAWSASGRRDTQYF.

In this sample, this clone turned up once. This sequence joins TRBV27 and TRBJ2-3; TRBD1 or TRBD2 may be the D gene (6 bases each). CDR3 length equals 16 residues. V lost 10 bases, J lost 4 bases, and 24 bases lay in between. Germline-derived CDR1 and CDR2 are MNHEY and SMNVEV (reference sequence). The CDR3 loop reads CATLWVFLRGPDTQYF. For the CDR3, the DNA is TGTGCCACCTTGTGGGTGTTCCTCCGGGGGCCAGATACGCAGTATTTT.

This sequence joins TRBV7-6 and TRBJ2-7, with D possibly being TRBD1 (6 bases). The ends were cut back, 1 base at V and 6 bases at J, with 16 bases in the middle. Germline CDR1 is SGHVS and CDR2 is FNYEAQ. The CDR3 loop spans 15 amino acids. CDR3 in DNA: TGTGCCAGCAGCTTAGGTGGGGAGAAAGGGGGCGAGCAGTACTTC. This translates into CASSLGGEKGGEQYF.

The J gene is TRBJ2-1, the V gene TRBV5-1, with 13 bases that match TRBD2. The V gene's germline CDR1 is SGHRS and CDR2 YFSETQ. V was clipped by 0 bases and J by 7 bases; unmatched bases: 4. The CDR3 is 16 amino acids. CDR3 amino acids: CASSLAGTSGTNEQFF. Here the CDR3 DNA reads TGCGCCAGCAGCTTGGCCGGGACTAGCGGGACGAATGAGCAGTTCTTC.

The chain couples TRBV5-1 to TRBJ2-2; 13 nucleotides align to TRBD2. Unmatched junction bases numbered 12, after V lost 3 bases and J lost 4 bases. This CDR3 has 19 residues. Germline V gene data show CDR1 as SGHRS and CDR2 as YFSETQ. CDR3 in amino acids: CASSSAARTSGRGTGELFF. The CDR3 nucleotides are TGCGCCAGCAGCTCAGCTGCAAGGACTAGCGGGAGAGGCACCGGGGAGCTGTTTTTT. Supplemented by reference TRBV5-1 and TRBJ2-2, the full variable domain reads KAGVTQTPRYLIKTRGQQVTLSCSPISGHRSVSWYQQTPGQGLQFLFEYFSETQRNKGNFPGRFSGRQFSNSRSEMNVSTLELGDSALYLCASSSAARTSGRGTGELFFGEGSRLTVL.

The gene calls are TRBV4-1 and TRBJ1-5; no firm D call. The CDR3 covers 18 residues. CDR1 is MGHRA and CDR2 is YSYEKL in the germline V gene. Trimming pared 1 base from V and 2 bases from J, leaving 18 bases between. CDR3 in amino acids: CASSQGSVRGWRNQPQHF. CDR3 DNA: TGCGCCAGCAGCCAAGGGAGTGTTCGCGGATGGCGCAATCAGCCCCAGCATTTT.

This clone has a single count. This chain links TRBV29-1 with TRBJ2-3; 7 bases match TRBD1. The CDR3 has 14 residues. V shed 3 bases and J 0 bases; nucleotides not matched to a gene: 3. Germline V gene sequence: CDR1 SQVTM, CDR2 ANQGSEA. CDR3 DNA sequence: TGCAGCGTTGACGGGACAGCCAGCACAGATACGCAGTATTTT. Translation gives CSVDGTASTDTQYF.

This chain links TRBV5-4 with TRBJ1-2; D may be TRBD1 (5 bases). The CDR3 is 15 residues long. The germline V gene has CDR1 SGHNT and CDR2 YYREEE (reference sequence). V lost 4 bases and J lost 2, with 15 bases in between. The DNA of the CDR3 is TGTGCCAGCAGCACAGGAGGGATAAAGAACTATGGCTACACCTTC. Protein: CASSTGGIKNYGYTF.

This chain joins TRBV2 and TRBJ2-7; D is perhaps TRBD1 (6 bases). V shed 5 bases and J shed 6 bases, with 20 bases lying between them. The germline CDR1 and CDR2 sequences are SNHLY and FYNNEI. CDR3 length: 15 amino acids. The CDR3 nucleotides are TGTGCCAGCAGTTACCGGGACACAAGGGCTCTCGAGCAGTACTTC. Translated, it gives CASSYRDTRALEQYF.

As regards this clone: This sample also contains other DNA sequences that code for the same CDR3. V and J are TRBV11-3 and TRBJ2-3; D ambiguous. Trimming pared 0 bases from V and 1 base from J, leaving 2 bases between. The CDR3 runs to 13 residues. Germline V gene data show CDR1 as SGHNT and CDR2 as YENEEA. CDR3 residues: CASSLEGTDTQYF. CDR3 coding DNA: TGTGCCAGCAGCTTAGAAGGCACAGATACGCAGTATTTT.

The rearrangement uses TRBV5-8 and TRBJ2-5, with 9 bases that match TRBD1. Losses at the gene ends were 2 bases for V and 5 bases for J; bases not matched to a gene: 7. The germline V gene has CDR1 SGHTS and CDR2 YDEGEE. This CDR3 comprises 15 residues. CDR3 in DNA: TGTGCCAGCAGCTTCGTAGGGACAGGGTTGGAGACCCAGTACTTC. Its translation is CASSFVGTGLETQYF.

Concerning this clone: It may be a read error: a sequence one base away is much more abundant. The V gene is TRBV25-1, the J gene TRBJ2-3, with D uncertain. The germline V and J ends were trimmed by 3 bases and 5 bases, with 3 bases remaining between them. The CDR3 extends over 11 amino acids. CDR1 is MGHDK, CDR2 SYGVNS, per germline. The CDR3 region has the DNA TGTGCCAGCAGTGATGGAGATACGCAGTATTTT. The encoded protein is CASSDGDTQYF.

The gene calls are TRBV5-1 and TRBJ2-1; possible D gene TRBD1, 5 bases. The CDR3 has 17 amino acids. Per germline, CDR1 SGHRS and CDR2 YFSETQ. Trimming shortened V by 7 bases and J by 5 bases, and 25 bases separated the two germline ends. The CDR3: CASGSRLGWTQNNEQFF. The CDR3 DNA reads as TGCGCCAGCGGATCCCGCCTAGGATGGACACAGAACAATGAGCAGTTCTTC.

The chain is built from TRBV11-3 and TRBJ2-6; tentatively, D is TRBD1 or TRBD2 (5 bases each). Germline CDR1 is SGHNT and CDR2 is YENEEA. Trimming pared 5 bases from V and 1 base from J, leaving 12 bases between. CDR3 size: 16 residues. CDR3 amino acids: CASSRGEGSGANVLTF. The CDR3 bases are TGTGCCAGCAGCCGGGGTGAGGGGTCTGGGGCCAACGTCCTGACTTTC.

This chain connects TRBV5-1 to TRBJ2-3; D remains ambiguous. This CDR3 is built from 14 residues. Germline CDR1 SGHRS, CDR2 YFSETQ. The V and J ends lost 7 bases and 1 base respectively, with 13 bases between them. The CDR3 DNA sequence: TGCGCCAGCCGGTCGTACTCCGGCACAGATACGCAGTATTTT. Its translation is CASRSYSGTDTQYF.

The chain's CDR3 is CASSIQANQPQHF. In DNA form, the CDR3 reads TGTGCCAGTAGTATACAAGCCAATCAGCCCCAGCATTTT. The chain carries TRBV19 and TRBJ1-5; D gene ambiguous. The CDR3 length is 13 residues. V was trimmed by 2 bases and J by 3 bases, leaving 5 bases between them. From germline, CDR1 is LNHDA and CDR2 SQIVND (reference sequence).